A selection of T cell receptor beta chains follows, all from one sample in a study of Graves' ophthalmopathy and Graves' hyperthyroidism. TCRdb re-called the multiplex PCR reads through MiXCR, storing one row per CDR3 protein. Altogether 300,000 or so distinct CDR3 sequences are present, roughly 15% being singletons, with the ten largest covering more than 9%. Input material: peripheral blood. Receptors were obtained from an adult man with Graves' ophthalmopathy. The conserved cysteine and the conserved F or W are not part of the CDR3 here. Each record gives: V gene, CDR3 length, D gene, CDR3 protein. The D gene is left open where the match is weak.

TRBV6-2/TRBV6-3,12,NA,ASSFQGADTEAF
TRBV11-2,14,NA,ASSLIRGQETGELF
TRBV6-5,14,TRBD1,ASSSKGTGQYTEAF
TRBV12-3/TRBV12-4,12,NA,ASSFYRANQPQH
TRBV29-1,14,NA,SVEDPWGDASYEQY
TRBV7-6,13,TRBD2,ASSLQLAGAHEQY
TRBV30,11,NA,AWIGRAQETQY
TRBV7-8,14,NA,ASSLALKTMNTEAF
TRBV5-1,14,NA,ASSPGRGTNTGELF
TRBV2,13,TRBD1,ASSQDRGLNTEAF
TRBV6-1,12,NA,ASTPQNGHTEAF
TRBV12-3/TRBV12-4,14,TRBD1,ASSFLSGGFNQPQH
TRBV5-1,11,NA,ASSPTYDRGYT
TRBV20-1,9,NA,SAIGDYEQY
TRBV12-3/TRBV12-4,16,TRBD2,ASSPRLAGGMAQEAQY
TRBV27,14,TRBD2,ASSLAAGGPVETQY
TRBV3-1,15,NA,ASSQEVGSWSTDTQY
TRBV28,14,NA,ASSRLGGGGTGELF
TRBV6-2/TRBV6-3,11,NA,ASSLTVTTEAF
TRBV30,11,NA,AWSSGGSYEQY